This TCR beta chain was captured in a study of T-cell memory formation after mild COVID-19. General study findings and limits: Whether day 37 second-wave clones are SARS-CoV-2-specific was not confirmed. CD4+ contracting clones were mainly CM and EM; CD8+ ones, EMRA.

As for this clonotype: The antigen remains unidentified.

V lost 3 bases and J 2 bases, leaving 9 bases between the germline ends. Germline V gene data show CDR1 as LGHNA and CDR2 as YSLEER. The CDR3 consists of 14 residues. TCRdb ran MiXCR on the 5' RACE reads and lists one entry per CDR3 protein. The data contain 560,000 or so distinct CDR3 sequences, roughly a sixth of them singletons. The rearrangement links TRBV4-3 to TRBJ2-3, with D possibly TRBD2 on 5 matching bases. The sample taken for sequencing was PBMCs or a T cell subset sorted from them (not recorded which). The source is an adult woman who had mild COVID-19 (a few samples of this study predate the infection). Cell type and time point are not known. As DNA, the CDR3 is TGCGCCAGCAGCCAGCGAGGGATCACAGATACGCAGTATTTT. The encoded protein is CASSQRGITDTQYF.